Listed below are T cell receptor beta chains from one sample, sequenced in a study of STAT3 mutations in large granular lymphocyte leukemia. Sequenced by immunoSEQ multiplex PCR; TCRdb stores in-frame clones only, minus some. The sample lists about 34,000 clones, approximately 83% seen once, with roughly an eighth in the top ten. The source material was peripheral blood mononuclear cells. The receptors originated from a man between 60 and 75 years old with T-cell large granular lymphocyte leukemia. Some clones in this sample may be carry-over from other donors' samples. Each CDR3 is given with its conserved first and last residue. The D gene is left open where the match is weak. Not all rows give a size; the values are once, few, many and, for expanded clones, a class.

J: TRBJ2-7
length: 13
D: .
V: TRBV7-9
size: .
CDR3: CASSLRGASEQYF
DNA: TGTGCCAGCAGCTTACGAGGGGCTAGCGAGCAGTACTTC

J: TRBJ1-1
length: 12
D: TRBD1
V: TRBV5-6
size: .
CDR3: CASRRGQERAFF
DNA: TGTGCCAGCAGACGTGGACAGGAACGGGCTTTCTTT

J: TRBJ2-7
length: 16
D: TRBD2
V: TRBV7-9
size: .
CDR3: CASSLGWGEGRYEQYF
DNA: TGTGCCAGCAGCTTAGGTTGGGGGGAGGGCCGGTACGAGCAGTACTTC

J: TRBJ2-7
length: 13
D: .
V: TRBV7-2
size: .
CDR3: CASSDTTGTEQYF
DNA: TGTGCCAGCAGTGACACCACAGGGACCGAGCAGTACTTC

J: TRBJ1-1
length: 14
D: TRBD1
V: TRBV15
size: .
CDR3: CATSRPGQGIEAFF
DNA: TGTGCCACCAGCAGACCGGGACAGGGCATCGAAGCTTTCTTT

J: TRBJ1-5
length: 14
D: .
V: TRBV5-5
size: .
CDR3: CASSLRYQDQPQHF
DNA: TGTGCCAGCAGCTTACGGTACCAGGATCAGCCCCAGCATTTT

J: TRBJ2-7
length: 13
D: .
V: TRBV5-1
size: .
CDR3: CASSFGPDREQYF
DNA: TGCGCCAGCAGCTTTGGGCCCGACCGAGAGCAGTACTTC

J: TRBJ2-3
length: 14
D: .
V: TRBV27
size: once
CDR3: CATPAPLSPDTQYF
DNA: TGTGCCACCCCTGCCCCCCTAAGTCCAGATACGCAGTATTTT

J: TRBJ2-3
length: 15
D: TRBD2
V: TRBV5-1
size: .
CDR3: CASSVERGSTDTQYF
DNA: TGCGCCAGCAGCGTCGAGCGGGGGAGCACAGATACGCAGTATTTT

J: TRBJ2-3
length: 16
D: TRBD1
V: TRBV4-3
size: .
CDR3: CASSQRLRQGTDTQYF
DNA: TGCGCCAGCAGCCAAAGGCTACGACAGGGAACAGATACGCAGTATTTT

J: TRBJ2-5
length: 17
D: TRBD2
V: TRBV5-5
size: once
CDR3: CASSTGTSGVYQETQYF
DNA: TGTGCCAGCAGCACCGGGACTAGTGGGGTGTACCAAGAGACCCAGTACTTC

J: TRBJ1-1
length: 13
D: .
V: TRBV18
size: .
CDR3: CASSPRADTEAFF
DNA: TGTGCCAGCTCACCAAGGGCGGACACTGAAGCTTTCTTT

J: TRBJ2-2
length: 14
D: .
V: TRBV18
size: .
CDR3: CASSPRDGTGELFF
DNA: TGTGCCAGCTCACCCCGGGACGGCACCGGGGAGCTGTTTTTT

J: TRBJ2-1
length: 19
D: TRBD2
V: TRBV13
size: once
CDR3: CASSLALAGGGVTYNEQFF
DNA: TGTGCCAGCAGCTTAGCCCTAGCGGGAGGGGGGGTTACCTACAATGAGCAGTTCTTC

J: TRBJ2-7
length: 14
D: .
V: TRBV5-1
size: .
CDR3: CASSVGQRAYEQYF
DNA: TGCGCCAGCAGCGTAGGACAGAGAGCCTACGAGCAGTACTTC

J: TRBJ2-1
length: 14
D: .
V: TRBV7-2
size: .
CDR3: CASSWGLEYNEQFF
DNA: TGTGCCAGCAGCTGGGGCTTAGAGTACAATGAGCAGTTCTTC

J: TRBJ1-6
length: 13
D: .
V: TRBV7-8
size: few
CDR3: CASSLTTPSPLHF
DNA: TGTGCCAGCAGCCTTACAACACCTTCACCCCTCCACTTT

J: TRBJ2-7
length: 14
D: .
V: TRBV7-2
size: .
CDR3: CASSIGTARHEQYF
DNA: TGTGCCAGCAGCATCGGGACCGCTCGCCACGAGCAGTACTTC

J: TRBJ1-4
length: 16
D: .
V: TRBV14
size: .
CDR3: CASSQDLPGSGEKLFF
DNA: TGTGCCAGCAGCCAAGATCTTCCAGGTAGTGGTGAAAAACTGTTTTTT

J: TRBJ2-1
length: 15
D: TRBD2
V: TRBV4-2
size: .
CDR3: CASSRGTSGYNEQFF
DNA: TGTGCCAGCAGCCGAGGCACTAGCGGGTACAATGAGCAGTTCTTC

J: TRBJ2-7
length: 11
D: TRBD1
V: TRBV20-1
size: .
CDR3: CSAAPGGEQYF
DNA: TGCAGTGCCGCCCCAGGGGGCGAGCAGTACTTC

J: TRBJ1-1
length: 15
D: TRBD1
V: TRBV5-1
size: once
CDR3: CASSTLAGQVAEAFF
DNA: TGCGCCAGCAGCACTCTCGCCGGACAGGTAGCTGAAGCTTTCTTT

J: TRBJ1-6
length: 14
D: .
V: TRBV25-1
size: .
CDR3: CASRGSSYNSPLHF
DNA: TGTGCCAGCCGAGGGAGCTCCTATAATTCACCCCTCCACTTT